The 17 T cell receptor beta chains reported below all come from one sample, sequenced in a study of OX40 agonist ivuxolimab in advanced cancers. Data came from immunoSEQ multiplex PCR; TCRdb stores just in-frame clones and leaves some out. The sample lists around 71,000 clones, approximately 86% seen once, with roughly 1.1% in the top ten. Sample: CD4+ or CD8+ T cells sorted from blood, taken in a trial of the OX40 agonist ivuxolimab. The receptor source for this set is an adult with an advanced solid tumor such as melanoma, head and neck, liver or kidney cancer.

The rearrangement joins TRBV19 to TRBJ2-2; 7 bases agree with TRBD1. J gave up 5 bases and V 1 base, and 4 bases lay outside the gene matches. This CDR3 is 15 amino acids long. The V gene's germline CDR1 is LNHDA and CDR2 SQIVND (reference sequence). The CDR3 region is CASSIGQGRTGELFF. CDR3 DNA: TGTGCCAGTAGTATAGGACAGGGAAGAACCGGGGAGCTGTTTTTT. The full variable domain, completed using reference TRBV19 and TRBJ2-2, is DGGITQSPKYLFRKEGQNVTLSCEQNLNHDAMYWYRQDPGQGLRLIYYSQIVNDFQKGDIAEGYSVSREKKESFPLTVTSAQKNPTAFYLCASSIGQGRTGELFFGEGSRLTVL.

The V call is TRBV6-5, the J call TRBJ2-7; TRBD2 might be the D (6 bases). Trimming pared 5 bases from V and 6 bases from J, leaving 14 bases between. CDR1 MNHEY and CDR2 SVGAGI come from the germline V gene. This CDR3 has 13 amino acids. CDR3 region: CASSPGGVFEQYF. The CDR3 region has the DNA TGTGCCAGCAGTCCCGGCGGGGTTTTCGAGCAGTACTTC.

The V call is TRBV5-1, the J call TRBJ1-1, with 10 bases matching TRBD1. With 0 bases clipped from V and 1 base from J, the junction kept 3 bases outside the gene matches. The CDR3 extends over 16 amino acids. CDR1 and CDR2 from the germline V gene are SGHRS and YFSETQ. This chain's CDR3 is CASSLGQGAGNTEAFF. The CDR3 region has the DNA TGCGCCAGCAGCTTGGGACAGGGGGCGGGGAACACTGAAGCTTTCTTT.

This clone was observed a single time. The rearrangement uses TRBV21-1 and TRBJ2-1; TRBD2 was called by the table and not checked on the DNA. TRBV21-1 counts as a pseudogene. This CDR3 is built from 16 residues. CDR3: CASSKERTSGHNEQFF. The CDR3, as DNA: TGTGCCAGCAGCAAAGAGAGGACTAGCGGACACAATGAGCAGTTCTTC.

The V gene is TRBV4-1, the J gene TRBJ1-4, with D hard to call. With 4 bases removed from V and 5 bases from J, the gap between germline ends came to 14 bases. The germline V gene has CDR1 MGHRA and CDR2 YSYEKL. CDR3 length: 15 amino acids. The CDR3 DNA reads TGCGCCAGCAGCCCGGCAGGAGCTGGGAATGAAAAACTGTTTTTT. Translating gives CASSPAGAGNEKLFF.

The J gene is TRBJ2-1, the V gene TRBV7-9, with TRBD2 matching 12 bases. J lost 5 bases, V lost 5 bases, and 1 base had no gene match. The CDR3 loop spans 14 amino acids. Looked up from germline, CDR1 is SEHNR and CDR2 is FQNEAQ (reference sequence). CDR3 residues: CASSRLAGDNEQFF. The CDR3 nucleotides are TGTGCCAGCAGCAGACTAGCGGGAGACAATGAGCAGTTCTTC.

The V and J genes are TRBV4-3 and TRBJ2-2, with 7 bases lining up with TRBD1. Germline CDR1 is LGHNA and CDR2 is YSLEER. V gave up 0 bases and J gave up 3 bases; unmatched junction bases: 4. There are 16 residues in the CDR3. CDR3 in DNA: TGCGCCAGCAGCCAAGAGGTAGGACAGGACACCGGGGAGCTGTTTTTT. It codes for CASSQEVGQDTGELFF.

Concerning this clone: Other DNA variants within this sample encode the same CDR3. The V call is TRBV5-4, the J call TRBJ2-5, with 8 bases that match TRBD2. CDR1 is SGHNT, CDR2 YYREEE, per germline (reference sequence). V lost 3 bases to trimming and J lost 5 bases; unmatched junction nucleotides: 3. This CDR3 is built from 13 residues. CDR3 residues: CASSSGREETQYF. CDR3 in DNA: TGTGCCAGCAGCTCCGGGAGGGAGGAGACCCAGTACTTC.

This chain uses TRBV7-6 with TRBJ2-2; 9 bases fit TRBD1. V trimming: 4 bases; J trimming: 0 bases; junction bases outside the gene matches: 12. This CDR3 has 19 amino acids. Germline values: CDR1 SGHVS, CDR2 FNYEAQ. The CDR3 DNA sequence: TGTGCCAGCAGCTCCCATACAGGGGGCGCGGTTTCGAACACCGGGGAGCTGTTTTTT. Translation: CASSSHTGGAVSNTGELFF.

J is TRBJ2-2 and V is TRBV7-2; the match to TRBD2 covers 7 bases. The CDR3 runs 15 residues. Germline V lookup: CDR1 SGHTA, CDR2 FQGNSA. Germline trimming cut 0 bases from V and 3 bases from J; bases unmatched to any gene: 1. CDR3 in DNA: TGTGCCAGCAGCTTAGCGGGAGGGTACACCGGGGAGCTGTTTTTT. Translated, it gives CASSLAGGYTGELFF.

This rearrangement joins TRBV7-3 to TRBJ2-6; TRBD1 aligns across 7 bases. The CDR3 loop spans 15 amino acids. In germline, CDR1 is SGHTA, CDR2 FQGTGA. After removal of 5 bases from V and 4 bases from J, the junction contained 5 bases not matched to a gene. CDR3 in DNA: TGTGCCAGCAGCGGAGACAGGGCCGGGGCCAACGTCCTGACTTTC. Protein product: CASSGDRAGANVLTF.

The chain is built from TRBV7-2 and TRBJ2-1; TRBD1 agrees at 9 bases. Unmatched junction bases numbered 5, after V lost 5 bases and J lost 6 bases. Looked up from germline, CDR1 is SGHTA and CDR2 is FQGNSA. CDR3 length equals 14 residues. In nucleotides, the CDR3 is TGTGCCAGCAGCAAAGGGACAGGGACCAATGAGCAGTTCTTC. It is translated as CASSKGTGTNEQFF.

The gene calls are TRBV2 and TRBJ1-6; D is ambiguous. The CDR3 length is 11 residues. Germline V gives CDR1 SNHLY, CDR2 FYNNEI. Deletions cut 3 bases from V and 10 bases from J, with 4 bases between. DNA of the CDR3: TGTGCCAGCAGTGATTTGTCACCCCTCCACTTT. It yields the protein CASSDLSPLHF.

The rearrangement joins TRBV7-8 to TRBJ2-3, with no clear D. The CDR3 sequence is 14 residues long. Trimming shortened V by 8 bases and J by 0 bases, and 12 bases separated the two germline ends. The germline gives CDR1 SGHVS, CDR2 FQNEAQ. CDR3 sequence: CASFPGWSTDTQYF. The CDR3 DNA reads TGTGCCAGCTTCCCTGGTTGGAGCACAGATACGCAGTATTTT.

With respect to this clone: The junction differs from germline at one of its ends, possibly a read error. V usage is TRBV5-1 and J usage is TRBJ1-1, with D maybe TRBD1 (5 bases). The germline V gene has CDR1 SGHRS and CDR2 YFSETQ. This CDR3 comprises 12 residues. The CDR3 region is CASSLVGTGAFF. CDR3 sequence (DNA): TGCGCCAGCAGCTTGGTGGGGACTGGAGCTTTCTTT.

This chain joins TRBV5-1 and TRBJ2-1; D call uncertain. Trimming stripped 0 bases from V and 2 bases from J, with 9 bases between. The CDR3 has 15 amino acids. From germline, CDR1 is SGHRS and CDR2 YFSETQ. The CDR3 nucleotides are TGCGCCAGCAGCTTGGAGGCTACCCCCTACAATGAGCAGTTCTTC. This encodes CASSLEATPYNEQFF.

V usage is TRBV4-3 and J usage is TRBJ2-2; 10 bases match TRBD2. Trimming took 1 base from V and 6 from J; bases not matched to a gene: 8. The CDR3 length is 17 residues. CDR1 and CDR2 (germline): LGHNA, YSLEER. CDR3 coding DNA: TGCGCCAGCAGCCAAGGAGTTAGCGGGAGGTTTGCCGGGGAGCTGTTTTTT. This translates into CASSQGVSGRFAGELFF.